The 15 T cell receptor beta chains below were found in one sample sequenced in a study of tumor-infiltrating lymphocytes in glioblastoma multiforme. Multiple V-beta primers and a C-beta primer amplified TCRB from RNA. Via MiXCR, TCRdb re-called the multiplex PCR reads, giving one row per CDR3 protein. The table records 15,000 to 25,000 distinct CDR3 sequences, 60% to 80% of them present only once. The sample comprised peripheral blood. Source of these receptors: a male donor with glioblastoma.

This clonotype was counted ten times or more. CDR3 region: CSALTGVLLEQYF. The CDR3 nucleotides read TGCAGCGCCCTGACAGGAGTACTTCTCGAGCAGTACTTC. The chain couples TRBV29-1 to TRBJ2-7; D might be TRBD1 (6 bases). The germline V gene encodes CDR1 SQVTM and CDR2 ANQGSEA. The CDR3 has 13 residues. Trimming took 7 bases from V and 6 from J, leaving 19 bases between them.

This clonotype appeared a few times. This chain uses TRBV20-1 with TRBJ1-6, with unresolved D. There are 15 residues in the CDR3. CDR1 and CDR2 from the germline V gene are DFQATT and SNEGSKA (reference sequence). With 1 base removed from V and 7 bases from J, the gap between germline ends came to 14 bases. CDR3: CSARGRGSGNSPLHF. In DNA, the CDR3 is TGCAGTGCTAGAGGGCGGGGTTCCGGCAATTCACCCCTCCACTTT.

The chain carries TRBV10-3 and TRBJ2-1; D is possibly TRBD2 (6 bases). Germline CDR1 is ENHRY and CDR2 is SYGVKD. V was trimmed by 8 bases and J by 8 bases, leaving 16 bases between them. This CDR3 spans 13 amino acids. The CDR3 DNA follows: TGTGCCATCTGCGGGGATTTTAACGATGAGCAGTTCTTC. Its protein is CAICGDFNDEQFF.

On this clonotype itself: The conserved phenylalanine or tryptophan normally closing the CDR3 is absent here, so this likely arose from a read error. The chain recombines TRBV11-2 with TRBJ2-7; D possibly matches TRBD1 or TRBD2 (5 bases each). The CDR3 is 15 amino acids. CDR1 SGHAT and CDR2 FQNNGV come from the germline V gene. CDR3 nucleotide sequence: TGTGTCAGCAGCCCGGGGCTAGTGATTGTGTACGAGCAGTACTCC. Translation: CVSSPGLVIVYEQYS.

Concerning this clonotype: At one boundary the junction diverges from the germline segment, which might be a read error. CDR3 nucleotide sequence: TGTGCCAGCATCTTAGGGAGGCTTAACACCGGGGAGCTGTTCTTT. Protein product: CASILGRLNTGELFF. V is TRBV11-2 and J is TRBJ2-2; perhaps TRBD2 as D (6 bases). The CDR3 covers 15 residues. Germline CDR1 and CDR2: SGHAT and FQNNGV.

The table lists this clonotype with many counts. V gene TRBV29-1 combines with J gene TRBJ2-7; a possible D gene is TRBD1 (6 bases). Germline V gene data show CDR1 as SQVTM and CDR2 as ANQGSEA. V was cut by 6 bases and J by 0 bases, with 12 bases left in between. This CDR3 comprises 13 residues. The DNA for the CDR3 is TGCAGCGTCGGGACACGGCTCTCCTACGAGCAGTACTTC. Amino acids: CSVGTRLSYEQYF.

For this clonotype: The junction departs from germline at one end; a sequencing error may be responsible. CDR3 sequence reads: CASSLNLILSYEQCF. For the CDR3, the DNA is TGTGCCAGCAGCTTAAATCTGATTCTCTCATACGAGCAGTGCTTC. The chain employs TRBV11-2 and TRBJ2-7; D is uncertain. CDR1 is SGHAT and CDR2 is FQNNGV in the germline V gene. The CDR3 covers 15 residues.

By its share, this clonotype is large. The genes are TRBV11-2 and TRBJ1-4, with TRBD1 as a possible D gene (5 bases). Germline V gene data show CDR1 as SGHAT and CDR2 as FQNNGV. With 4 bases removed from V and 0 bases from J, the gap between germline ends came to 12 bases. The CDR3 is made up of 16 amino acids. CDR3 nucleotides: TGTGCCAGCAGCTCCCGACGGGGGGCAACTAATGAAAAACTGTTTTTT. It specifies CASSSRRGATNEKLFF.

The chain recombines TRBV5-6 with TRBJ2-1; D remains ambiguous. CDR1 is SGHDT, CDR2 YYEEEE, per germline. CDR3 length: 17 residues. Trimming removed 2 bases at V and 7 bases at J, with 22 bases between. CDR3 sequence reads: CASSLIPTSFVLNEQFF. The CDR3 bases are TGTGCCAGCAGCTTAATACCCACTTCTTTCGTGCTAAATGAGCAGTTCTTC.

A single count supports this clonotype. The rearrangement joins TRBV11-2 to TRBJ1-1; 7 bases fit TRBD1. Per the germline V gene, CDR1 is SGHAT and CDR2 is FQNNGV. V was pared by 2 bases and J by 8 bases, with 8 bases of the junction left unmatched. There are 14 residues in the CDR3. The DNA of the CDR3 is TGTGCCAGCAGCTTACTCCAACAGGGGCTGGAAGCTTTCTTT. As protein: CASSLLQQGLEAFF.

A single count supports this clonotype. V and J are TRBV6-5 and TRBJ1-3; D may be TRBD1 (5 bases). This CDR3 has 14 amino acids. CDR1 is MNHEY and CDR2 is SVGAGI in the germline V gene. V lost 5 bases and J 0 bases, leaving 8 bases between the germline ends. Here the CDR3 DNA reads TGTGCCAGCAGTGCGACAGTCTCTGGAAACACCATATATTTT. Translation gives CASSATVSGNTIYF.

This clonotype was counted once. At one end, the junction sequence differs from germline, possibly due to a read error. This sequence joins TRBV20-1 and TRBJ1-6; D gene uncertain. The CDR3 has 16 amino acids. Germline CDR1 is DFQATT and CDR2 is SNEGSKA (reference sequence). CDR3 sequence: CSARDTGRMYNSPIHF. The CDR3 DNA follows: TGCAGTGCTAGAGATACCGGACGGATGTATAATTCACCCATCCACTTT.

The chain combines TRBV21-1 with TRBJ2-5; the tabulated D call, TRBD2, remains unverified against the DNA. TRBV21-1 is a pseudogene. The CDR3 totals 15 residues. The CDR3 loop is CASSKSLATGDTQYF. The CDR3 DNA sequence: TGTGCCAGCAGCAAGTCCCTCGCGACTGGAGATACCCAGTACTTC.

This clonotype was detected only a few times. This may arise from a read error, as a much more abundant clone is one base away. The chain joins TRBV29-1 to TRBJ1-1; D possibly corresponds to TRBD1 (5 bases). CDR1 is SQVTM and CDR2 is ANQGSEA in the germline V gene. The CDR3 consists of 11 residues. The CDR3 is CSVGGNTEALF. For the CDR3, the DNA is TGCAGCGTTGGGGGGAACACTGAAGCTCTCTTT.

Note on this clonotype: Sequence at one end of the junction differs from germline and may be a read error. V gene TRBV29-1 combines with J gene TRBJ2-1; D may correspond to TRBD1 or TRBD2 (6 bases each). Germline CDR1 is SQVTM and CDR2 is ANQGSEA. CDR3 size: 19 residues. This CDR3 is CSVEGWGRGVTSSYNEQLF. CDR3 nucleotide sequence: TGCAGCGTTGAGGGCTGGGGGCGGGGAGTGACGAGCTCCTACAATGAGCAGCTCTTC.